Presented here are 3 T cell receptor beta chains from one specimen sequenced in a study of breast tumors, draining lymph nodes, adjacent tissues. TCRdb used MiXCR to reprocess the multiplex PCR reads, holding one entry per CDR3 protein. The sample shows fewer than 25,000 distinct CDR3 sequences, almost 70% of them seen only once. The sequenced material came from tumor-adjacent breast tissue. The receptor set was obtained from a female donor with breast cancer. Some clones in this sample may be carry-over from other donors' samples.

V and J are TRBV30 and TRBJ2-7, with TRBD2 as a possible D gene (6 bases). Looked up from germline, CDR1 is GTSNPN and CDR2 is SVGIG (reference sequence). Deletions cut 2 bases from V and 3 bases from J, with 11 bases between. The CDR3 spans 13 residues. CDR3 in amino acids: CAWSSGVIYEQYF. In DNA, the CDR3 is TGTGCCTGGAGTTCGGGAGTAATCTACGAGCAGTACTTC.

The CDR3 loop is CASSRDRGSFYNEQFF. The DNA of the CDR3 is TGTGCCAGCAGCCGTGACAGGGGAAGCTTCTACAATGAGCAGTTCTTC. The chain uses TRBV7-2 and TRBJ2-1; 8 positions agree with TRBD1. Germline V CDR1 and CDR2: SGHTA, FQGNSA. The CDR3 contains 16 residues. Trimming took 5 bases from V and 3 from J; bases not matched to a gene: 9.

This clonotype was seen only once. The chain employs TRBV20-1 and TRBJ2-7; TRBD2 is a possible D gene (6 bases). Germline CDR1 is DFQATT and CDR2 is SNEGSKA (reference sequence). V was pared by 2 bases and J by 5 bases, with 10 bases between. The CDR3 spans 12 residues. The CDR3 reads CSARSWTNEQYF. CDR3 coding DNA: TGCAGTGCTAGATCCTGGACTAACGAGCAGTACTTC.